This T cell receptor beta chain was recorded in a study of CD8 T cells in ankylosing spondylitis (dated by TCRdb to about 2017). Regarding the research as a whole: The study profiled T cell receptor beta repertoires in healthy donors and ankylosing spondylitis patients to find disease-linked TCR variants. The full study cohort was made up of 25 ankylosing spondylitis patients and 95 to 130 healthy donors. Peripheral blood samples were taken, and synovial fluid was additionally collected from ankylosing spondylitis patients.

The cysteine opens and the phenylalanine closes a CDR3 of 12 amino acids. The sequence is cut down to CDR3 DNA, 36 bases in frame from base 1. CDR1 and CDR2 (ENHRY, SYGVKD) derive from the germline V gene. Deletion took 2 bases off V and 3 bases off J, with a span of 4 bases between the germline ends. As concerns this clonotype: What antigen it recognizes has not been identified. This clone may be a read error of a much larger clone one base away.

Broad study findings and their caveats: The disease-linked clones had a CD8+ phenotype and were found at relatively low frequencies in peripheral blood. A TCR beta motif of about 8 highly homologous amino acid variants appeared characteristic of blood from ankylosing spondylitis patients. Some of the motif variants had been reported before in the synovial fluid and blood of reactive arthritis patients, a finding that suggests common disease-initiation mechanisms. Significant enrichment of the disease-linked clones was reported in matched synovial fluid samples from ankylosing spondylitis patients.

TCRdb records Illumina HiSeq 2500 as the sequencer. Quantitative 5'-RACE with molecular barcodes was the method used to prepare the TCR beta libraries. Processing in the source paper ran as follows. A new computational method based on a probabilistic model of VDJ rearrangement was used to identify disease-linked TCR variants. The public reads were reprocessed in TCRdb via fastp at Q25 and MiXCR, keeping in-frame beta chains. Rows are combined by CDR3 protein, so each entry shows the most common genes and DNA. The V and J calls shown here were made by TCRdb, not taken from the authors' results. The sample data list some 120,000 distinct CDR3 sequences, and roughly 13% of these were observed just once. Jointly, the top ten make up about 2.7% of the sample.

Sequenced sample: blood, either unsorted or a sorted T cell fraction (not recorded which). The V gene is TRBV10-3 and the J gene is TRBJ2-5; no D gene can be assigned with confidence. The receptor was isolated from a female donor with ankylosing spondylitis or in good health (not recorded which). The sequenced DNA is TGTGCCATCAGTGAGAGAGAAGAGACCCAGTACTTC. Its amino acids are CAISEREETQYF.